Below, 13 T cell receptor beta chains from the same sample are listed, as sequenced in a study of T cell responses to AZD1222 COVID-19 vaccine. This table comes from immunoSEQ multiplex PCR, and its TCRdb copy is limited to in-frame clones, with some not included. Seen here are 100,000 or so clones, roughly 84% observed once, and the top ten hold approximately 16%. Sequences were derived from peripheral blood, sampled on day 0 of AZD1222 vaccination. All receptors come from an adult in good health.

The chain carries TRBV28 and TRBJ1-5, with D perhaps matching TRBD1 (5 bases). Germline values: CDR1 MDHEN, CDR2 SYDVKM. Trimming took 1 base from V and 0 from J, leaving 7 bases between them. The CDR3 is 15 residues long. The CDR3 sequence: CASSLLGDSNQPQHF. The CDR3 region has the DNA TGTGCCAGCAGTTTATTAGGGGATAGCAATCAGCCCCAGCATTTT. The whole variable domain, remainder taken from reference TRBV28 and TRBJ1-5, is DVKVTQSSRYLVKRTGEKVFLECVQDMDHENMFWYRQDPGLGLRLIYFSYDVKMKEKGDIPEGYSVSREKKERFSLILESASTNQTSMYLCASSLLGDSNQPQHFGDGTRLSIL.

This sequence joins TRBV6-5 and TRBJ2-4; tentatively, D is TRBD2 (6 bases). CDR1 and CDR2 (germline): MNHEY, SVGAGI. Trimming shortened V by 4 bases and J by 6 bases, and 13 bases separated the two germline ends. CDR3 length: 14 amino acids. DNA of the CDR3: TGTGCCAGCAGTTTCGGGACGGGAGTAAACATTCAGTACTTC. The encoded protein is CASSFGTGVNIQYF.

V usage is TRBV3-1 (or the pseudogene TRBV3-2) and J usage is TRBJ2-2; possible D gene TRBD2, 6 bases. The germline V gene has CDR1 LGHDT and CDR2 YNNKEL (reference sequence). The germline V and J ends were trimmed by 3 bases and 3 bases, with 8 bases remaining between them. CDR3 length: 14 residues. CDR3 loop: CASSQGDYTGELFF. DNA of the CDR3: TGTGCCAGCAGCCAGGGGGACTACACCGGGGAGCTGTTTTTT.

The CDR3 region has the DNA TGTGCCAGCAGCCAAGAGCTGGGGTTTAATCAGCCCCAGCATTTT. It yields the protein CASSQELGFNQPQHF. This chain links TRBV3-1 (or the pseudogene TRBV3-2) with TRBJ1-5, with D unclear. V lost 0 bases and J 4 bases, leaving 10 bases between the germline ends. Germline CDR1 LGHDT, CDR2 YNNKEL (reference sequence). This CDR3 contains 15 residues.

The chain carries TRBV5-1 and TRBJ1-4; 8 bases match TRBD1. The CDR3 runs to 17 residues. CDR1 is SGHRS, CDR2 YFSETQ, per germline. V was pared by 4 bases and J by 8 bases, with 16 bases of the junction left unmatched. The CDR3 region has the DNA TGCGCCAGCAGCCCCCCCGGCCCCCGGGCAGGGGGCGAAAAACTGTTTTTT. This sequence encodes CASSPPGPRAGGEKLFF.

The V and J genes are TRBV5-4 and TRBJ2-6; D may match TRBD1 or TRBD2 (6 bases each). V gave up 6 bases and J gave up 0 bases, with 16 bases separating them. Germline V CDR1 and CDR2: SGHNT, YYREEE (reference sequence). The CDR3 is 17 residues long. CDR3 sequence reads: CASTRGPSSSGANVLTF. DNA of the CDR3: TGTGCCAGCACCCGGGGGCCGTCGAGCTCTGGGGCCAACGTCCTGACTTTC.

The rearrangement links TRBV18 to TRBJ2-7; D remains ambiguous. CDR3 length: 14 residues. CDR1 is KGHSH and CDR2 is LQKENI in the germline V gene. The V and J ends lost 3 bases and 7 bases respectively, with 16 bases between them. The CDR3: CASSPPVSTGEQYF. The CDR3 nucleotides read TGTGCCAGCTCACCTCCGGTCTCAACCGGGGAGCAGTACTTC.

The chain links TRBV30 to TRBJ1-2; no reliable D call. The germline V and J ends were trimmed by 2 bases and 6 bases, with 13 bases remaining between them. The germline gives CDR1 GTSNPN, CDR2 SVGIG (reference sequence). CDR3 length equals 13 residues. CDR3 DNA sequence: TGTGCCTGGAGTTCACTCGTCGAGAATGGCTACACCTTC. As protein: CAWSSLVENGYTF. The variable domain in full, with the rest retrieved from reference TRBV30 and TRBJ1-2, is SQTIHQWPATLVQPVGSPLSLECTVEGTSNPNLYWYRQAAGRGLQLLFYSVGIGQISSEVPQNLSASRPQDRQFILSSKKLLLSDSGFYLCAWSSLVENGYTFGSGTRLTVV.

The rearrangement joins TRBV7-9 to TRBJ1-1; possible D gene TRBD1, 5 bases. Trimming cost V 0 bases and J 7 bases, with 12 bases left between them. CDR3 length equals 14 residues. Germline V gene data show CDR1 as SEHNR and CDR2 as FQNEAQ (reference sequence). In DNA, the CDR3 is TGTGCCAGCAGCTTAGCGCTGACAGCCGGTGAAGCTTTCTTT. Amino acid sequence: CASSLALTAGEAFF. The variable domain in full, with the rest retrieved from reference TRBV7-9 and TRBJ1-1, is DTGVSQNPRHKITKRGQNVTFRCDPISEHNRLYWYRQTLGQGPEFLTYFQNEAQLEKSRLLSDRFSAERPKGSFSTLEIQRTEQGDSAMYLCASSLALTAGEAFFGQGTRLTVV.

This clone was picked up one time. The V call is TRBV5-1, the J call TRBJ1-2; D call uncertain. Per germline, CDR1 SGHRS and CDR2 YFSETQ. The V end was cut by 1 base, the J end by 1 base, with 17 bases between. The CDR3 runs to 17 residues. The CDR3 DNA sequence: TGCGCCAGCAGCTTGTATGGGATTCTTACGGATAACTATGGCTACACCTTC. It specifies CASSLYGILTDNYGYTF.

The rearrangement joins TRBV13 to TRBJ2-7, with D possibly being TRBD1 or TRBD2 (5 bases each). The CDR3 contains 15 residues. Germline CDR1 PRHDT, CDR2 FYEKMQ (reference sequence). Trimming stripped 0 bases from V and 5 bases from J, with 14 bases between. The CDR3: CASSLGGTLRDEQYF. In DNA, the CDR3 is TGTGCCAGCAGCTTAGGGGGGACCCTCCGGGACGAGCAGTACTTC.

The chain is built from TRBV2 and TRBJ2-3; D is perhaps TRBD2 (5 bases). CDR3 length equals 15 residues. Per germline, CDR1 SNHLY and CDR2 FYNNEI. V lost 8 bases and J 2 bases, leaving 17 bases between the germline ends. The CDR3 DNA sequence: TGTGCCAGCGTACGTTTTGGCGGACTCACAGATACGCAGTATTTT. It encodes CASVRFGGLTDTQYF.

This chain uses TRBV15 with TRBJ2-3; D call uncertain. The germline V gene has CDR1 LNHNV and CDR2 YYDKDF (reference sequence). The CDR3 loop spans 12 amino acids. Trimming removed 4 bases from V and 5 bases from J, with 7 bases in between. This chain's CDR3 is CATSTIGDTQYF. The CDR3, as DNA: TGTGCCACCAGCACGATTGGAGATACGCAGTATTTT.